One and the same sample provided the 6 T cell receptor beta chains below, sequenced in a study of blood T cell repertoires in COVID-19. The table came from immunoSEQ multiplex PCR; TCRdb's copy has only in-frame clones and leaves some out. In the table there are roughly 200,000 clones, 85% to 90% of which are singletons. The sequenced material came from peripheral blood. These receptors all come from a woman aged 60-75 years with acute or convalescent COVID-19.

In DNA form, the CDR3 reads TGTGCCAGCAGCTCTCCGGGACAGGACAAAGCTTTCTTT. Its translation is CASSSPGQDKAFF. The rearrangement joins TRBV3-1 (or the pseudogene TRBV3-2) to TRBJ1-1; 8 positions match TRBD1. CDR3 length equals 13 residues. In germline, CDR1 is LGHDT, CDR2 YNNKEL (reference sequence). V lost 5 bases to trimming and J lost 9 bases; unmatched junction nucleotides: 8.

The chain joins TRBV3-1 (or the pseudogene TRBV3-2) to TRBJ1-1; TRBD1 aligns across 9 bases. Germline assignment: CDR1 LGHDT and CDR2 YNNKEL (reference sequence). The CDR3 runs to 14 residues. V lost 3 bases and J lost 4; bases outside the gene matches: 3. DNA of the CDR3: TGTGCCAGCAGCCACCGACAGGGGGGCACTGAAGCTTTCTTT. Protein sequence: CASSHRQGGTEAFF.

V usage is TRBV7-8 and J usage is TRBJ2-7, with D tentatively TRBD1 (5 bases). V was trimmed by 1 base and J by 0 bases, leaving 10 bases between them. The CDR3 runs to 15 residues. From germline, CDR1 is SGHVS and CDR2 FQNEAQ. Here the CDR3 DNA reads TGTGCCAGCAGCTTAGGGGGCAGAAGCTCCTACGAGCAGTACTTC. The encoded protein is CASSLGGRSSYEQYF.

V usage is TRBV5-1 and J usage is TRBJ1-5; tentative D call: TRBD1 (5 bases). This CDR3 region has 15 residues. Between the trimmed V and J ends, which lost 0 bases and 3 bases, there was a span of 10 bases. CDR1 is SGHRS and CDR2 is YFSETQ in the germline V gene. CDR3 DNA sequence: TGCGCCAGCAGCTTGGATGGGGGGGACAATCAGCCCCAGCATTTT. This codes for CASSLDGGDNQPQHF.

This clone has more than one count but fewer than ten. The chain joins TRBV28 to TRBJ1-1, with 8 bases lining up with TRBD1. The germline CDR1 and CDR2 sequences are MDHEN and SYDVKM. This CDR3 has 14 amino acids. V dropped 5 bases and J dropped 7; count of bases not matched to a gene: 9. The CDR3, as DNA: TGTGCCAGCAGTCGGATCGACAGGGGTCTTGAAGCTTTCTTT. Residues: CASSRIDRGLEAFF.

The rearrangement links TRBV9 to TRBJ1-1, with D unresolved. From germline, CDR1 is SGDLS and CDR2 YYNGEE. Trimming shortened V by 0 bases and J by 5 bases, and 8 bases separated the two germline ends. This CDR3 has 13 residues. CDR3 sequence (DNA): TGTGCCAGCAGCGTAGGGCAGGTTACTGAAGCTTTCTTT. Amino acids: CASSVGQVTEAFF.